A selection of T cell receptor beta chains follows, all from one sample in a study of cytomegalovirus exposure and HLA in healthy donors. Data came from immunoSEQ multiplex PCR; TCRdb stores just in-frame clones and leaves some out. This sample yields 65,000 to 100,000 clones, of which 60% to 80% are seen a single time; nearly 6% belongs to the top ten. Sequencing was performed on PBMCs. These receptors originate from a female donor in good health and CMV-seronegative. CDR3s include the opening cysteine and the closing phenylalanine or tryptophan. D genes are given only for firm matches. Clone sizes are given selectively: once, few, many, or a class where the clone is expanded.

D gene: TRBD1; J gene: TRBJ1-5; V gene: TRBV9; clone size: .; CDR3 protein: CASSPAGGQPQHF; CDR3 DNA: TGTGCCAGCAGCCCCGCAGGGGGTCAGCCCCAGCATTTT
D gene: .; J gene: TRBJ1-6; V gene: TRBV6-1; clone size: .; CDR3 protein: CASSEGQGRALPLHF; CDR3 DNA: TGTGCCAGCAGTGAAGGCCAGGGGAGGGCTCTGCCCCTCCACTTT
D gene: .; J gene: TRBJ2-5; V gene: TRBV5-4; clone size: few; CDR3 protein: CASSSNRVSGETQYF; CDR3 DNA: TGTGCCAGCAGCTCGAACAGGGTTTCTGGGGAGACCCAGTACTTC
D gene: .; J gene: TRBJ2-2; V gene: TRBV5-4; clone size: once; CDR3 protein: CASSLAGQSANTGELFF; CDR3 DNA: TGTGCCAGCAGCTTGGCTGGACAGAGCGCGAACACCGGGGAGCTGTTTTTT
D gene: .; J gene: TRBJ1-1; V gene: TRBV7-9; clone size: .; CDR3 protein: CASSLEAGLNTEAFF; CDR3 DNA: TGTGCCAGCAGCTTAGAGGCGGGGCTGAACACTGAAGCTTTCTTT
D gene: .; J gene: TRBJ1-2; V gene: TRBV7-8; clone size: .; CDR3 protein: CASSIRSNSDYGYTF; CDR3 DNA: TGTGCCAGCAGCATCCGGTCAAATAGCGACTATGGCTACACCTTC
D gene: TRBD2; J gene: TRBJ2-1; V gene: TRBV4-3; clone size: .; CDR3 protein: CASSPSGSGGVNEQFF; CDR3 DNA: TGCGCCAGCAGCCCTTCGGGCAGCGGGGGGGTCAATGAGCAGTTCTTC
D gene: TRBD1; J gene: TRBJ1-1; V gene: TRBV5-6; clone size: .; CDR3 protein: CASSLDLGQTNTEAFF; CDR3 DNA: TGTGCCAGCAGCTTGGACCTGGGACAGACGAACACTGAAGCTTTCTTT
D gene: TRBD2; J gene: TRBJ2-6; V gene: TRBV10-3; clone size: many; CDR3 protein: CAIGREPGANVLTF; CDR3 DNA: TGTGCCATCGGGAGGGAGCCTGGGGCCAACGTCCTGACTTTC
D gene: .; J gene: TRBJ2-5; V gene: TRBV18; clone size: .; CDR3 protein: CASSPGQFQETQYF; CDR3 DNA: TGTGCCAGCTCACCCGGACAGTTCCAAGAGACCCAGTACTTC
D gene: .; J gene: TRBJ2-7; V gene: TRBV11-2; clone size: .; CDR3 protein: CASSPRTDSYEQYF; CDR3 DNA: TGTGCCAGCAGCCCGCGGACAGACTCCTACGAGCAGTACTTC
D gene: .; J gene: TRBJ2-7; V gene: TRBV25-1; clone size: .; CDR3 protein: CASSGEGQGSYEQYF; CDR3 DNA: TGTGCCAGCAGTGGTGAGGGCCAGGGGTCCTACGAGCAGTACTTC
D gene: TRBD1; J gene: TRBJ2-6; V gene: TRBV18; clone size: .; CDR3 protein: CASSPQDSGGSSGANVLTF; CDR3 DNA: TGTGCCAGCTCACCACAGGACTCAGGGGGATCGTCTGGGGCCAACGTCCTGACTTTC
D gene: .; J gene: TRBJ1-2; V gene: TRBV6-5; clone size: .; CDR3 protein: CASKAVEALPYGYTF; CDR3 DNA: TGTGCCAGCAAGGCCGTAGAGGCTCTACCCTATGGCTACACCTTC
D gene: TRBD2; J gene: TRBJ2-5; V gene: TRBV10-3; clone size: .; CDR3 protein: CAISDSKREGLETQYF; CDR3 DNA: TGTGCCATCAGTGATAGTAAGCGGGAGGGCCTTGAGACCCAGTACTTC
D gene: .; J gene: TRBJ2-1; V gene: TRBV28; clone size: .; CDR3 protein: CASSLFPQAKVYNEQFF; CDR3 DNA: TGTGCCAGCAGTTTATTTCCTCAGGCGAAAGTCTACAATGAGCAGTTCTTC
D gene: .; J gene: TRBJ2-7; V gene: TRBV5-1; clone size: .; CDR3 protein: CASSLAEAVYEQYF; CDR3 DNA: TGCGCCAGCAGCTTGGCCGAAGCGGTTTACGAGCAGTACTTC
D gene: TRBD1; J gene: TRBJ2-3; V gene: TRBV4-3; clone size: .; CDR3 protein: CASSLGQGPTDTQYF; CDR3 DNA: TGCGCCAGCAGCTTGGGACAGGGACCCACAGATACGCAGTATTTT
D gene: TRBD1; J gene: TRBJ1-2; V gene: TRBV6-5; clone size: .; CDR3 protein: CASRAGQANYGYTF; CDR3 DNA: TGTGCCAGCAGGGCCGGACAGGCTAACTATGGCTACACCTTC
D gene: .; J gene: TRBJ2-6; V gene: TRBV18; clone size: .; CDR3 protein: CASSPPLWLSGANVLTF; CDR3 DNA: TGTGCCAGCTCACCACCGCTTTGGCTCTCTGGGGCCAACGTCCTGACTTTC
D gene: .; J gene: TRBJ1-5; V gene: TRBV7-2; clone size: .; CDR3 protein: CASSSTGKGQPQHF; CDR3 DNA: TGTGCCAGCAGCTCCACAGGGAAGGGTCAGCCCCAGCATTTT
D gene: .; J gene: TRBJ1-1; V gene: TRBV30; clone size: .; CDR3 protein: CAWRILTGITEAFF; CDR3 DNA: TGTGCCTGGAGGATCCTGACCGGGATCACTGAAGCTTTCTTT
D gene: .; J gene: TRBJ1-1; V gene: TRBV27; clone size: .; CDR3 protein: CASSLGGWGEAFF; CDR3 DNA: TGTGCCAGCAGTTTAGGGGGGTGGGGGGAAGCTTTCTTT
D gene: .; J gene: TRBJ2-7; V gene: TRBV6-5; clone size: .; CDR3 protein: CATSDNRRSYEQYF; CDR3 DNA: TGTGCCACATCCGATAACAGGCGATCCTACGAGCAGTACTTC
D gene: .; J gene: TRBJ2-5; V gene: TRBV28; clone size: .; CDR3 protein: CASSTNTYQETQYF; CDR3 DNA: TGTGCCAGCAGTACCAACACGTACCAAGAGACCCAGTACTTC
D gene: TRBD1; J gene: TRBJ1-5; V gene: TRBV7-8; clone size: .; CDR3 protein: CASSPQGAPGNQPQHF; CDR3 DNA: TGTGCCAGCAGCCCCCAGGGGGCGCCGGGCAATCAGCCCCAGCATTTT
D gene: TRBD2; J gene: TRBJ2-3; V gene: TRBV19; clone size: .; CDR3 protein: CASSPPGTILTDTQYF; CDR3 DNA: TGTGCCAGTAGTCCGCCCGGGACTATTCTCACAGATACGCAGTATTTT
D gene: TRBD2; J gene: TRBJ2-3; V gene: TRBV4-2; clone size: few; CDR3 protein: CASSQDPGGGPDTQYF; CDR3 DNA: TGTGCCAGCAGCCAAGATCCCGGGGGGGGCCCGGATACGCAGTATTTT
D gene: TRBD1; J gene: TRBJ2-3; V gene: TRBV30; clone size: once; CDR3 protein: CAWTKGATDTQYF; CDR3 DNA: TGTGCCTGGACCAAGGGGGCAACAGATACGCAGTATTTT
D gene: .; J gene: TRBJ2-7; V gene: TRBV19; clone size: .; CDR3 protein: CASRSGVEQYF; CDR3 DNA: TGTGCCAGTAGGTCAGGGGTCGAGCAGTACTTC
D gene: TRBD2; J gene: TRBJ2-3; V gene: TRBV15; clone size: .; CDR3 protein: CATSTRLAGTDTQYF; CDR3 DNA: TGTGCCACCAGCACACGACTAGCGGGCACAGATACGCAGTATTTT
D gene: TRBD1; J gene: TRBJ2-7; V gene: TRBV5-1; clone size: .; CDR3 protein: CASSSGTGDEQYF; CDR3 DNA: TGCGCCAGCAGCTCCGGGACAGGGGACGAGCAGTACTTC
D gene: .; J gene: TRBJ2-2; V gene: TRBV10-2; clone size: .; CDR3 protein: CASSVHGELFF; CDR3 DNA: TGCGCCAGCAGTGTCCACGGGGAGCTGTTTTTT
D gene: TRBD1; J gene: TRBJ1-1; V gene: TRBV28; clone size: .; CDR3 protein: CASRVPGQVAFF; CDR3 DNA: TGTGCCAGCAGGGTACCGGGACAGGTGGCTTTCTTT
D gene: TRBD1; J gene: TRBJ1-5; V gene: TRBV23-1; clone size: .; CDR3 protein: CASSPKDRAKGGLSNQPQHF; CDR3 DNA: TGCGCCAGCAGTCCTAAGGACAGGGCGAAAGGTGGCCTGTCCAATCAGCCCCAGCATTTT
D gene: TRBD1; J gene: TRBJ2-1; V gene: TRBV28; clone size: few; CDR3 protein: CASGSDRGNEQFF; CDR3 DNA: TGTGCCAGCGGCTCAGACAGGGGCAATGAGCAGTTCTTC